These T cell receptor beta chains were read from a single sample in a study of shared T cell receptors in the human thymus. The table came from immunoSEQ multiplex PCR; TCRdb's copy has only in-frame clones and leaves some out. Counted here are a few hundred thousand clones, 95% occurring once; the ten biggest clones make up about 0.02%. The sequencing sample was made of thymocytes. The receptors derive from a human donor. CDR3s include the opening cysteine and the closing phenylalanine or tryptophan. D genes are given only for firm matches. Only some rows state a clone size, as once, few, many or a class for expanded clones.

d_call: TRBD1; j_call: TRBJ1-5; cdr3_length: 15; clone_size: -; v_call: TRBV28; cdr3_nt: TGTGCCAGCAGTCACAGGGGTTCTAGCAATCAGCCCCAGCATTTT; cdr3_aa: CASSHRGSSNQPQHF
d_call: TRBD2; j_call: TRBJ2-3; cdr3_length: 17; clone_size: -; v_call: TRBV18; cdr3_nt: TGTGCCAGCTCACCACCGCCTAGCGGGAGGGCCGTGGATACGCAGTATTTT; cdr3_aa: CASSPPPSGRAVDTQYF
d_call: -; j_call: TRBJ1-5; cdr3_length: 18; clone_size: -; v_call: TRBV4-1; cdr3_nt: TGCGCCAGCAGCCAAGCCCTTAAAGGGACCCCAGACAATCAGCCCCAGCATTTT; cdr3_aa: CASSQALKGTPDNQPQHF
d_call: -; j_call: TRBJ2-2; cdr3_length: 15; clone_size: -; v_call: TRBV18; cdr3_nt: TGTGCCAGCTCACCCCCAGGGGGGTTGACCGGGGAGCTGTTTTTT; cdr3_aa: CASSPPGGLTGELFF
d_call: -; j_call: TRBJ1-4; cdr3_length: 15; clone_size: once; v_call: TRBV10-3; cdr3_nt: TGTGCCATCAGTGAAACAGGGCCAACTAATGAAAAACTGTTTTTT; cdr3_aa: CAISETGPTNEKLFF
d_call: -; j_call: TRBJ2-1; cdr3_length: 12; clone_size: -; v_call: TRBV27; cdr3_nt: TGTGCCAGCAGTTTCTCCCTCAATGAGCAGTTCTTC; cdr3_aa: CASSFSLNEQFF
d_call: -; j_call: TRBJ1-3; cdr3_length: 18; clone_size: -; v_call: TRBV28; cdr3_nt: TGTGCCAGCAGTCCCCCTTGGATCGGTATGTGCTCTGGAAACACCATATATTTT; cdr3_aa: CASSPPWIGMCSGNTIYF
d_call: -; j_call: TRBJ1-1; cdr3_length: 13; clone_size: -; v_call: TRBV5-4; cdr3_nt: TGTGCCAGCAGCTTGGGCCCGAACACTGAAGCTTTCTTT; cdr3_aa: CASSLGPNTEAFF
d_call: TRBD1; j_call: TRBJ1-5; cdr3_length: 15; clone_size: -; v_call: TRBV19; cdr3_nt: TGTGCCAGTAGTATCCGAACAGGGGGCGGACAGCCCCAGCATTTT; cdr3_aa: CASSIRTGGGQPQHF
d_call: -; j_call: TRBJ1-2; cdr3_length: 13; clone_size: once; v_call: TRBV5-4; cdr3_nt: TGTGCCAGCAGCTTGGATTCCAACTATGGCTACACCTTC; cdr3_aa: CASSLDSNYGYTF
d_call: TRBD2; j_call: TRBJ2-6; cdr3_length: 19; clone_size: -; v_call: TRBV18; cdr3_nt: TGTGCCAGCTCACCTGGGACTAGCGGGAGACCCTCTGGGGCCAACGTCCTGACTTTC; cdr3_aa: CASSPGTSGRPSGANVLTF
d_call: TRBD2; j_call: TRBJ2-7; cdr3_length: 22; clone_size: -; v_call: TRBV7-8; cdr3_nt: TGTGCCAGCAGCCTGCACGGGTGGCGACGGAACCTAGGACTAGCGGGGGCCCTGGAGCAGTACTTC; cdr3_aa: CASSLHGWRRNLGLAGALEQYF
d_call: TRBD1; j_call: TRBJ1-2; cdr3_length: 14; clone_size: -; v_call: TRBV6-5; cdr3_nt: TGTGCCAGCAGTAGTCAGGGGGCGGGCTATGGCTACACCTTC; cdr3_aa: CASSSQGAGYGYTF
d_call: -; j_call: TRBJ2-4; cdr3_length: 15; clone_size: -; v_call: TRBV28; cdr3_nt: TGTGCCAGCAGTCCCACGGGGGGCCCTAAAAACATTCAGTACTTC; cdr3_aa: CASSPTGGPKNIQYF
d_call: -; j_call: TRBJ2-2; cdr3_length: 17; clone_size: -; v_call: TRBV25-1; cdr3_nt: TGTGCCAGCAGTCCAAAAGTCTTCCGGGCGAACACCGGGGAGCTGTTTTTT; cdr3_aa: CASSPKVFRANTGELFF
d_call: TRBD2; j_call: TRBJ2-7; cdr3_length: 19; clone_size: -; v_call: TRBV18; cdr3_nt: TGTGCCAGCTCACCACCGGCTAGCGGGGCCCCAGTAAGGTCCTACGAGCAGTACTTC; cdr3_aa: CASSPPASGAPVRSYEQYF
d_call: TRBD2; j_call: TRBJ2-1; cdr3_length: 19; clone_size: -; v_call: TRBV7-3; cdr3_nt: TGTGCCAGCAGTTCTAGAGGGGTCCCGGGACTAGCCATTTACAATGAGCAGTTCTTC; cdr3_aa: CASSSRGVPGLAIYNEQFF
d_call: -; j_call: TRBJ1-3; cdr3_length: 11; clone_size: -; v_call: TRBV7-9; cdr3_nt: TGTGCCAGCAGCCTCATTACCACCATATATTTT; cdr3_aa: CASSLITTIYF
d_call: -; j_call: TRBJ2-3; cdr3_length: 17; clone_size: once; v_call: TRBV7-2; cdr3_nt: TGTGCCAGCAGCTCGGGGGCAGGGGCCCTTACCACAGATACGCAGTATTTT; cdr3_aa: CASSSGAGALTTDTQYF
d_call: -; j_call: TRBJ2-1; cdr3_length: 14; clone_size: -; v_call: TRBV6-7; cdr3_nt: TGTGCCAGCAGGATAGGGACGGATAAGAATGAGCAGTTCTTC; cdr3_aa: CASRIGTDKNEQFF
d_call: -; j_call: TRBJ2-5; cdr3_length: 14; clone_size: -; v_call: TRBV27; cdr3_nt: TGTGCCAGCAGTCCAACAGGGTTCCAAGAGACCCAGTACTTC; cdr3_aa: CASSPTGFQETQYF
d_call: TRBD2; j_call: TRBJ2-1; cdr3_length: 16; clone_size: -; v_call: TRBV15; cdr3_nt: TGTGCCACCAGCAGAGGACTAGCGGGAGGGCTCAATGAGCAGTTCTTC; cdr3_aa: CATSRGLAGGLNEQFF
d_call: -; j_call: TRBJ1-1; cdr3_length: 16; clone_size: once; v_call: TRBV30; cdr3_nt: TGTGCCTGGAGTGCCGATACGAGACAGGTGAACACTGAAGCTTTCTTT; cdr3_aa: CAWSADTRQVNTEAFF
d_call: -; j_call: TRBJ2-5; cdr3_length: 15; clone_size: -; v_call: TRBV7-8; cdr3_nt: TGTGCCAGCAGCCGATTTGACCAGGGGACAGAGACCCAGTACTTC; cdr3_aa: CASSRFDQGTETQYF
d_call: -; j_call: TRBJ2-1; cdr3_length: 16; clone_size: -; v_call: TRBV9; cdr3_nt: TGTGCCAGCAGCGTAGAAATGGCGGGGAACTACAATGAGCAGTTCTTC; cdr3_aa: CASSVEMAGNYNEQFF
d_call: -; j_call: TRBJ2-3; cdr3_length: 12; clone_size: -; v_call: TRBV9; cdr3_nt: TGTGCCAGCAGCCAGTTTGGGGGTACGCAGTATTTT; cdr3_aa: CASSQFGGTQYF
d_call: -; j_call: TRBJ2-7; cdr3_length: 12; clone_size: -; v_call: TRBV6-1; cdr3_nt: TGTGCCAGCAGTGGAACGGACCATAGGGGGAACTTC; cdr3_aa: CASSGTDHRGNF
d_call: -; j_call: TRBJ2-1; cdr3_length: 15; clone_size: -; v_call: TRBV27; cdr3_nt: TGTGCCAGCAGTTTAAGCGGGCGATTTCACAATGAGCAGTTCTTC; cdr3_aa: CASSLSGRFHNEQFF
d_call: -; j_call: TRBJ2-1; cdr3_length: 11; clone_size: -; v_call: TRBV19; cdr3_nt: TGTGCCAGTAGTATTTGGGGTGAGCAGTTCTTC; cdr3_aa: CASSIWGEQFF
d_call: -; j_call: TRBJ1-2; cdr3_length: 14; clone_size: -; v_call: TRBV6-7; cdr3_nt: TGTGCCAGCAGTTACTCGGGCAGGTTAGACGGCTACACCTTC; cdr3_aa: CASSYSGRLDGYTF
d_call: TRBD2; j_call: TRBJ2-3; cdr3_length: 17; clone_size: -; v_call: TRBV7-9; cdr3_nt: TGTGCCAGCAGCTCTGGGAATAGCGGGAGGGGAACAGATACGCAGTATTTT; cdr3_aa: CASSSGNSGRGTDTQYF
d_call: -; j_call: TRBJ2-7; cdr3_length: 15; clone_size: -; v_call: TRBV5-4; cdr3_nt: TGTGCCAGCAGCTCTGACAGTTGCACCTCCTACGAGCAGTACTTC; cdr3_aa: CASSSDSCTSYEQYF
d_call: -; j_call: TRBJ2-7; cdr3_length: 15; clone_size: -; v_call: TRBV4-1; cdr3_nt: TGCGCCAGCAGCCAAGATCTTCCGGGGGGCTGCGAGCAGTACTTC; cdr3_aa: CASSQDLPGGCEQYF
d_call: -; j_call: TRBJ2-3; cdr3_length: 21; clone_size: once; v_call: TRBV5-1; cdr3_nt: TGCGCCAGCAGCTCTGCGGGGGACAGAGACGTCCCTCTAGCGGTAACAGATACGCAGTATTTT; cdr3_aa: CASSSAGDRDVPLAVTDTQYF
d_call: TRBD2; j_call: TRBJ2-3; cdr3_length: 15; clone_size: -; v_call: TRBV6-6; cdr3_nt: TGTGCCAGCAGCCCTCCCGGGACTACCACAGATACGCAGTATTTT; cdr3_aa: CASSPPGTTTDTQYF
d_call: TRBD2; j_call: TRBJ2-1; cdr3_length: 13; clone_size: once; v_call: TRBV10-3; cdr3_nt: TGTGCCGGAAGTGGGACTAGCGGGAGTGAGCAGTTCTTC; cdr3_aa: CAGSGTSGSEQFF
d_call: TRBD2; j_call: TRBJ2-7; cdr3_length: 18; clone_size: -; v_call: TRBV28; cdr3_nt: TGTGCCGGCACCCCAGCAGGGGGACTAGCGGGAGTTAAAGACGAGCAGTACTTC; cdr3_aa: CAGTPAGGLAGVKDEQYF
d_call: -; j_call: TRBJ2-1; cdr3_length: 15; clone_size: -; v_call: TRBV5-1; cdr3_nt: TGCGCCAGCAGCCTAGAGGGGGGCTCCTACAATGAGCAGTTCTTC; cdr3_aa: CASSLEGGSYNEQFF
d_call: -; j_call: TRBJ2-3; cdr3_length: 16; clone_size: -; v_call: TRBV6-5; cdr3_nt: TGTGCCAGCAGTTACTCGAGTCGGCTAGCAGTTGATACGCAGTATTTT; cdr3_aa: CASSYSSRLAVDTQYF
d_call: TRBD1; j_call: TRBJ1-2; cdr3_length: 15; clone_size: -; v_call: TRBV5-4; cdr3_nt: TGTGCCAGCAGCTTAAGGGACAGGCTTTACTATGGCTACACCTTC; cdr3_aa: CASSLRDRLYYGYTF
d_call: TRBD1; j_call: TRBJ1-5; cdr3_length: 19; clone_size: -; v_call: TRBV6-1; cdr3_nt: TGTGCCAGCAGTGAAGCGCGTCAGGTCGGGACAGGGCAGGATCAGCCCCAGCATTTT; cdr3_aa: CASSEARQVGTGQDQPQHF
d_call: TRBD2; j_call: TRBJ2-7; cdr3_length: 15; clone_size: -; v_call: TRBV5-5; cdr3_nt: TGTGCCAGCAGCCAAGGACTAGCGGGCTCATACGAGCAGTACTTC; cdr3_aa: CASSQGLAGSYEQYF
d_call: -; j_call: TRBJ2-1; cdr3_length: 13; clone_size: -; v_call: TRBV9; cdr3_nt: TGTGCCAGATCCGCGCTTTTTCAGAATGAGCAGTTCTTC; cdr3_aa: CARSALFQNEQFF
d_call: TRBD2; j_call: TRBJ2-7; cdr3_length: 15; clone_size: -; v_call: TRBV25-1; cdr3_nt: TGTGCCAGCAGTGATTCGGCTAGCGGGAGCGGGGAGCAGTACTTC; cdr3_aa: CASSDSASGSGEQYF
d_call: -; j_call: TRBJ2-2; cdr3_length: 15; clone_size: -; v_call: TRBV7-2; cdr3_nt: TGTGCCAGCAGCTGCGGGCTAACCGACACCGGGGAGCTGTTTTTT; cdr3_aa: CASSCGLTDTGELFF
d_call: TRBD1; j_call: TRBJ1-1; cdr3_length: 13; clone_size: -; v_call: TRBV30; cdr3_nt: TGTGCCGGGACCGGGACAGGGGGCCCTGAAGCTTTCTTT; cdr3_aa: CAGTGTGGPEAFF
d_call: -; j_call: TRBJ2-1; cdr3_length: 18; clone_size: -; v_call: TRBV4-2; cdr3_nt: TGTGCCAGCAGCCAAGACGGGCTTTGGGAGAGCTCCTACAATGAGCAGTTCTTC; cdr3_aa: CASSQDGLWESSYNEQFF
d_call: -; j_call: TRBJ1-2; cdr3_length: 14; clone_size: -; v_call: TRBV19; cdr3_nt: TGTGCCAGTAGTATTGAAGGAGGCTTGGATGGCTACACCTTC; cdr3_aa: CASSIEGGLDGYTF
d_call: -; j_call: TRBJ2-2; cdr3_length: 14; clone_size: -; v_call: TRBV10-3; cdr3_nt: TGTGCCACCTCCCCTAGCGCTTACACCGGGGAGCTGTTTTTT; cdr3_aa: CATSPSAYTGELFF
d_call: -; j_call: TRBJ1-1; cdr3_length: 17; clone_size: -; v_call: TRBV10-3; cdr3_nt: TGTGCCATCAGTGAGTCGAGCCTGCCAGGGAGGAACACTGAAGCTTTCTTT; cdr3_aa: CAISESSLPGRNTEAFF
d_call: TRBD1; j_call: TRBJ2-5; cdr3_length: 15; clone_size: -; v_call: TRBV7-2; cdr3_nt: TGTGCCAGCAGCTTAGTCGGACAGGGGAAAGAGACCCAGTACTTC; cdr3_aa: CASSLVGQGKETQYF
d_call: -; j_call: TRBJ2-3; cdr3_length: 11; clone_size: -; v_call: TRBV6-1; cdr3_nt: TGTGCCAGCATAGAAAAGGGGGCGCAGTATTTT; cdr3_aa: CASIEKGAQYF
d_call: TRBD1; j_call: TRBJ1-1; cdr3_length: 21; clone_size: -; v_call: TRBV27; cdr3_nt: TGTGCCAGCAGTTTATGGCCCCTCCGGGGCGATGCAGGGACAGGGGGGACTGAAGCTTTCTTT; cdr3_aa: CASSLWPLRGDAGTGGTEAFF